This TCR beta chain was obtained from a study of blood T cells in healthy people across ages. Alongside a J-beta primer mix, a sample-barcoded 5' primer served in a second PCR lasting about 7 to 11 cycles. From the 5' RACE reads, TCRdb called clonotypes with MiXCR, one entry per CDR3 protein. Counted here are nearly 1 million distinct CDR3 sequences, roughly 51% occurring once; the ten biggest clones make up around a fifth. The CDR3 is 14 residues long. The V and J ends lost 1 base and 10 bases respectively, with 14 bases between them. Germline CDR1 and CDR2: MGHRA and YSYEKL. This clonotype came up a few times.

Sequencing used blood. The rearrangement links TRBV4-1 to TRBJ2-1; the D gene is possibly TRBD1 (5 bases). The origin of this receptor is a woman between 55 and 75 years old in good health. CDR3 sequence reads: CASSQAWGPPEQFF. Here the CDR3 DNA reads TGCGCCAGCAGCCAAGCGTGGGGCCCCCCCGAGCAGTTCTTC.